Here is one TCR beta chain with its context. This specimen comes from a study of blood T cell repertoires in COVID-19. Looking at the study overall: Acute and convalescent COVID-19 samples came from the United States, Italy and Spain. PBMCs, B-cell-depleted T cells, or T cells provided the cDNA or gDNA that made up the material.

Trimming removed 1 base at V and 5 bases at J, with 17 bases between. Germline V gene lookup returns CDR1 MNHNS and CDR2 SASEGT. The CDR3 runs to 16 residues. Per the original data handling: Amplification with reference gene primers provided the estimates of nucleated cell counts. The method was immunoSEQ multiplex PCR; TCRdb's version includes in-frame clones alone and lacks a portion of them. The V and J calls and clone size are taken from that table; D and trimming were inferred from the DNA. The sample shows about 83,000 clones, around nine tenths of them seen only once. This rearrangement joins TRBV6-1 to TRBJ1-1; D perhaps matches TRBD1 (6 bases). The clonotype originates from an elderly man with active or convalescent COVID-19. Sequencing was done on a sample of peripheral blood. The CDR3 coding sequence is TGTGCCAGCAGTGAAGGATGGGGGGGCGGGGAAACTGAAGCTTTCTTT. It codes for CASSEGWGGGETEAFF.